This entry features one T cell receptor (beta chain) sequence. Autoimmune disease history or systemic immunosuppression led to patients being barred. The data originate from a study of OX40 agonist ivuxolimab in advanced cancers. The CDR3 spans 14 residues. Germline CDR1 KGHSH, CDR2 LQKENI. The V end lost 0 bases, the J end lost 6 bases, and 11 bases lay between the germline ends. Method: immunoSEQ multiplex PCR; TCRdb's copy keeps in-frame clones and lacks some. This table has about 20,000 clones, around 82% appearing once. The sequence was obtained from an adult with an advanced solid tumor such as melanoma, head and neck, liver or kidney cancer. The material was CD4+ or CD8+ T cells sorted from blood, obtained in a trial of the OX40 agonist ivuxolimab. This chain links TRBV18 with TRBJ1-1, with a tentative D call TRBD1 (5 bases). The CDR3 nucleotides are TGTGCCAGCTCACCACCGCAAGGGACTGCTGAAGCTTTCTTT. This codes for CASSPPQGTAEAFF.